Each of the 23 T cell receptor beta chains below was sequenced from the same sample in a study of blood T cell repertoires in COVID-19. Libraries were prepared by immunoSEQ multiplex PCR; TCRdb keeps only in-frame clonotypes and omits some of them. The top ten hold 3.5% to 4% of the sample, which has a few hundred thousand clones, approximately 81% seen once. The sample was peripheral blood. These receptors came from a woman aged 18-35 years with acute or convalescent COVID-19.

The chain has TRBV5-1 and TRBJ1-3; D gene ambiguous. Germline V gene data show CDR1 as SGHRS and CDR2 as YFSETQ. This CDR3 region has 15 residues. V shed 4 bases and J shed 0 bases, with 11 bases lying between them. CDR3 sequence: CASSPGGFSGNTIYF. CDR3 DNA sequence: TGCGCCAGCAGCCCGGGAGGGTTCTCTGGAAACACCATATATTTT.

This chain connects TRBV30 to TRBJ2-1; TRBD1 might be the D (6 bases). The CDR3 sequence is 12 residues long. Germline CDR1 GTSNPN, CDR2 SVGIG (reference sequence). Trimming left V 0 bases short and J 8 bases short, with 8 bases between. CDR3 residues: CAWSVGGYEQFF. For the CDR3, the DNA is TGTGCCTGGAGTGTTGGGGGCTATGAGCAGTTCTTC.

The rearrangement joins TRBV5-4 to TRBJ2-5, with TRBD1 identical over 9 bases. The V gene's germline CDR1 is SGHNT and CDR2 YYREEE (reference sequence). Unmatched junction bases numbered 4, after V lost 4 bases and J lost 0 bases. The CDR3 length is 15 residues. This CDR3 is CASSRQGVYQETQYF. The CDR3 DNA follows: TGTGCCAGCAGCCGACAGGGGGTCTACCAAGAGACCCAGTACTTC. Full variable domain (remainder filled in from reference TRBV5-4 and TRBJ2-5): ETGVTQSPTHLIKTRGQQVTLRCSSQSGHNTVSWYQQALGQGPQFIFQYYREEENGRGNFPPRFSGLQFPNYSSELNVNALELDDSALYLCASSRQGVYQETQYFGPGTRLLVL.

The chain carries TRBV27 and TRBJ2-3, with 9 bases identical to TRBD2. Germline V gives CDR1 MNHEY, CDR2 SMNVEV (reference sequence). The CDR3 consists of 17 residues. Losses at the gene ends were 6 bases for V and 7 bases for J; bases not matched to a gene: 17. This chain's CDR3 is CASSPRRREGTGYTQYF. In DNA form, the CDR3 reads TGTGCCAGCAGCCCGCGACGGCGGGAGGGCACTGGATATACGCAGTATTTT.

The chain has TRBV11-2 and TRBJ2-7; D uncertain. The germline gives CDR1 SGHAT, CDR2 FQNNGV. V lost 7 bases, J lost 2 bases, and 9 bases lay in between. This CDR3 is 12 amino acids long. CDR3 loop: CASTTTPYEQYF. The CDR3 DNA is TGTGCCAGCACCACTACCCCCTACGAGCAGTACTTC.

The gene calls are TRBV4-1 and TRBJ2-3; 14 bases are shared with TRBD2. Trimming removed 7 bases from V and 0 bases from J; junction bases left unmatched: 18. The length of the CDR3 is 21 residues. Germline lookup yields CDR1 MGHRA and CDR2 YSYEKL. The DNA of the CDR3 is TGCGCCAGCACCCTAGTCCCCGGGGGGACTAGCGGGAGAGCGAGCACAGATACGCAGTATTTT. Its protein is CASTLVPGGTSGRASTDTQYF.

This chain's CDR3 is CATSSPGQGPDTQYF. The DNA of the CDR3 is TGTGCCACCAGCAGCCCGGGACAGGGCCCAGATACGCAGTATTTT. The chain links TRBV15 to TRBJ2-3; 9 bases align to TRBD1. The J segment lost 4 bases and the V segment lost 3 bases, leaving 5 bases of the junction unmatched. Germline assignment: CDR1 LNHNV and CDR2 YYDKDF (reference sequence). CDR3 length: 15 amino acids.

This sequence joins TRBV5-1 and TRBJ2-7; 10 positions match TRBD1. V dropped 5 bases and J dropped 1; count of bases not matched to a gene: 6. CDR3 length: 15 residues. The germline gives CDR1 SGHRS, CDR2 YFSETQ. CDR3 sequence: CASSVMGQGSYEQYF. DNA for the CDR3: TGCGCCAGCAGTGTGATGGGACAGGGGTCCTACGAGCAGTACTTC. The full variable domain, with the rest looked up from reference TRBV5-1 and TRBJ2-7, is KAGVTQTPRYLIKTRGQQVTLSCSPISGHRSVSWYQQTPGQGLQFLFEYFSETQRNKGNFPGRFSGRQFSNSRSEMNVSTLELGDSALYLCASSVMGQGSYEQYFGPGTRLTVT.

J is TRBJ1-2 and V is TRBV6-1; a weak D match, TRBD1 (5 bases). The CDR3 is 14 amino acids. Trimming removed 2 bases at V and 5 bases at J, with 12 bases between. Germline V gene lookup returns CDR1 MNHNS and CDR2 SASEGT. DNA of the CDR3: TGTGCCAGCAGTGAAAGGGGCAGGGAATATGGCTACACCTTC. Translating gives CASSERGREYGYTF.

The sample holds one count of this clone. This chain links TRBV12-3 or TRBV12-4 with TRBJ1-2; the D gene is possibly TRBD1 (5 bases). CDR3 size: 13 residues. V lost 7 bases, J lost 5 bases, and 14 bases lay in between. CDR3 amino acids: CASTLPGGYGYTF. The CDR3 DNA follows: TGTGCCAGCACCCTCCCGGGGGGTTATGGCTACACCTTC.

The chain couples TRBV19 to TRBJ1-2; TRBD1 agrees at 8 bases. With 3 bases clipped from V and 4 bases from J, the junction kept 10 bases outside the gene matches. The CDR3 is 16 residues long. Germline values: CDR1 LNHDA, CDR2 SQIVND (reference sequence). CDR3 loop: CASSIPLDREAYGYTF. Written as DNA, the CDR3 is TGTGCCAGTAGTATTCCGCTGGACAGGGAAGCCTATGGCTACACCTTC.

This clone has a single count. The chain carries TRBV2 and TRBJ1-1, with D hard to call. Germline V gives CDR1 SNHLY, CDR2 FYNNEI. V was trimmed by 8 bases and J by 3 bases, leaving 22 bases between them. The CDR3 runs 16 residues. CDR3 sequence reads: CASVGYEGRRDTEAFF. CDR3 coding DNA: TGTGCCAGCGTAGGATATGAGGGTCGGAGGGACACTGAAGCTTTCTTT.

The chain carries TRBV12-3 or TRBV12-4 and TRBJ1-3, with D unresolved. Trimming pared 5 bases from V and 4 bases from J, leaving 6 bases between. The CDR3 is made up of 12 amino acids. The CDR3: CASSILGNTIYF. The DNA for the CDR3 is TGTGCCAGCAGTATCCTCGGAAACACCATATATTTT.

This clone has a handful of counts. The rearrangement joins TRBV19 to TRBJ2-3; weak D call: TRBD2 (6 bases). CDR1 and CDR2 from the germline V gene are LNHDA and SQIVND (reference sequence). This CDR3 is 14 amino acids long. Between the trimmed V and J ends, which lost 5 bases and 6 bases, there was a span of 15 bases. The CDR3 spells CASSPPGGLDTQYF. The CDR3 DNA follows: TGTGCCAGTAGTCCCCCCGGGGGATTGGATACGCAGTATTTT.

J is TRBJ1-2 and V is TRBV28; D ambiguous. This CDR3 has 12 amino acids. Germline CDR1 MDHEN, CDR2 SYDVKM. V lost 4 bases and J 6 bases, leaving 9 bases between the germline ends. The CDR3, as DNA: TGTGCCAGCAGTTGGAGGGATGATGGCTACACCTTC. It specifies CASSWRDDGYTF.

This chain links TRBV6-2 or TRBV6-3 with TRBJ1-6; unclear D gene. Per the germline V gene, CDR1 is MNHEY and CDR2 is SVGEGT. This CDR3 spans 14 amino acids. The V end lost 5 bases, the J end lost 7 bases, and 12 bases lay between the germline ends. This CDR3 reads CASSIGLANSPLHF. Here the CDR3 DNA reads TGTGCCAGCAGTATAGGACTAGCAAATTCACCCCTCCACTTT.

This chain connects TRBV7-2 to TRBJ1-1; 9 bases match TRBD1. The length of the CDR3 is 14 residues. CDR1 SGHTA and CDR2 FQGNSA come from the germline V gene. V gave up 1 base and J gave up 7 bases; unmatched junction bases: 4. Here the CDR3 DNA reads TGTGCCAGCAGCTTAGGACAGGGGGAGGGTGAAGCTTTCTTT. It codes for CASSLGQGEGEAFF.

This chain links TRBV19 with TRBJ1-5; maybe TRBD1 (5 bases). Germline V gene data show CDR1 as LNHDA and CDR2 as SQIVND (reference sequence). Trimming cost V 6 bases and J 6 bases, with 15 bases left between them. This CDR3 is built from 14 residues. Here the CDR3 DNA reads TGTGCCAGTAGCCGCGGGGGGGATCCTCAGCCCCAGCATTTT. Amino acid sequence: CASSRGGDPQPQHF.

The chain has TRBV27 and TRBJ2-1; 10 nucleotides match TRBD1. CDR3 length: 15 residues. Trimming removed 6 bases from V and 4 bases from J; junction bases left unmatched: 6. The germline V gene has CDR1 MNHEY and CDR2 SMNVEV (reference sequence). CDR3 sequence reads: CASREGQGSYNEQFF. DNA of the CDR3: TGTGCCAGCAGGGAGGGACAGGGGAGTTACAATGAGCAGTTCTTC.

V is TRBV12-3 or TRBV12-4 and J is TRBJ1-1; D is ambiguous. The V gene lost 5 bases and the J gene lost 5 bases, with 12 bases spanning the gap. This CDR3 spans 13 amino acids. In nucleotides, the CDR3 is TGTGCCAGCAGTACGGATGCGAGGACTGAAGCTTTCTTT. Translated, it gives CASSTDARTEAFF.

The gene calls are TRBV5-1 and TRBJ2-7, with D perhaps matching TRBD1 (6 bases). V was clipped by 3 bases and J by 4 bases, with 23 bases between them. The germline CDR1 and CDR2 sequences are SGHRS and YFSETQ. This CDR3 region has 17 residues. The CDR3 region is CASSSSSGKTGLYEQYF. The CDR3 nucleotides are TGCGCCAGCAGCTCGAGTTCAGGTAAAACAGGGTTGTACGAGCAGTACTTC.

The chain combines TRBV5-1 with TRBJ1-5; D is unresolved. With 7 bases removed from V and 0 bases from J, the gap between germline ends came to 11 bases. Looked up from germline, CDR1 is SGHRS and CDR2 is YFSETQ. CDR3 size: 14 residues. CDR3 bases: TGCGCCAGCTGTAATGCGCCTAGCAATCAGCCCCAGCATTTT. As protein: CASCNAPSNQPQHF.

The chain couples TRBV19 to TRBJ2-1; 9 positions agree with TRBD2. V gave up 5 bases and J gave up 4 bases; unmatched junction bases: 6. Germline V lookup: CDR1 LNHDA, CDR2 SQIVND (reference sequence). This CDR3 comprises 15 residues. The CDR3 is CASSVLAGSYNEQFF. In DNA form, the CDR3 reads TGTGCCAGTAGTGTGCTAGCGGGATCTTACAATGAGCAGTTCTTC.